This TCR beta chain was recorded in a study of blood T cell repertoires in COVID-19. Study details: COVID-19 samples collected from the United States, Italy and Spain covered acute and convalescent phases. T cells, B-cell-depleted T cells, or PBMCs supplied cDNA or gDNA.

The CDR3 length is 14 residues. V was trimmed by 6 bases and J by 0 bases, leaving 11 bases between them. Germline CDR1 reads SGHTA; CDR2 reads FQGNSA. Authors' processing steps: Cell counts per sample came from amplifying reference gene primers. The data were produced by immunoSEQ multiplex PCR, yet TCRdb's version contains in-frame clones alone and is incomplete. V and J calls and clone size are copied from that table; D and trimming were computed from the DNA. The sample holds roughly 340,000 clones; about 93% are singletons and the top ten take roughly 3.3%. This TCR derives from a woman younger than 35 who had recovered from COVID-19. The V and J genes are TRBV7-2 and TRBJ1-1; a possible D gene is TRBD1 (6 bases). The sample consisted of peripheral blood. The CDR3 coding sequence is TGTGCCAGCAGACCAGGGGACCTGAACACTGAAGCTTTCTTT. This sequence encodes CASRPGDLNTEAFF.